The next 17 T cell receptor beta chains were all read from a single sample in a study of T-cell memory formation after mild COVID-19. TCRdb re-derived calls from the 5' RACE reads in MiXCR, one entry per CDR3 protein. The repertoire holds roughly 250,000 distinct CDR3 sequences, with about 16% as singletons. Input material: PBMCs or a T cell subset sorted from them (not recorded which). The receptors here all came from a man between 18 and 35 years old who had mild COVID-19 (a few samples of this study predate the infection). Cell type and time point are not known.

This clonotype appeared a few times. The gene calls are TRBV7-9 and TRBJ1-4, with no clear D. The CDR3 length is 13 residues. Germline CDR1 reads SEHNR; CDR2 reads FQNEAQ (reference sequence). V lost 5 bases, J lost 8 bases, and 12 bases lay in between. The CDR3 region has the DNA TGTGCCAGCAGCCCCCTGGGCAGAGAAAAACTGTTTTTT. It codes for CASSPLGREKLFF.

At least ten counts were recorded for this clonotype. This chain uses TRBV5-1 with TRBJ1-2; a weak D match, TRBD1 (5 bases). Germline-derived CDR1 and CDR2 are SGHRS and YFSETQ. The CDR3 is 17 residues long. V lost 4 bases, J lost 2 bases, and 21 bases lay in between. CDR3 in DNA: TGCGCCAGCAGCCGAGGGGAAGGTGGGAGGCAGAACTATGGCTACACCTTC. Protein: CASSRGEGGRQNYGYTF.

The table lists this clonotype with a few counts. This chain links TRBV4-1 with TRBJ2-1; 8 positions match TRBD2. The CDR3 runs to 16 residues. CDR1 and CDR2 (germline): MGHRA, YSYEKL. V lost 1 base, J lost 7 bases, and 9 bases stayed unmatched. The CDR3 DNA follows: TGCGCCAGCAGCCAAGGGGGACTAGTTTCATCGAATGAGCAGTTCTTC. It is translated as CASSQGGLVSSNEQFF.

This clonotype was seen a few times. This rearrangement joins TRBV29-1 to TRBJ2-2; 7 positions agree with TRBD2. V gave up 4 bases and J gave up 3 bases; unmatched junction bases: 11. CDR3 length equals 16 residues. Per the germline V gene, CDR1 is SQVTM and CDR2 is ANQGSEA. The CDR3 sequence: CSVGRGSGGHTGELFF. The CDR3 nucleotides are TGCAGCGTTGGGCGGGGGAGCGGAGGACACACCGGGGAGCTGTTTTTT.

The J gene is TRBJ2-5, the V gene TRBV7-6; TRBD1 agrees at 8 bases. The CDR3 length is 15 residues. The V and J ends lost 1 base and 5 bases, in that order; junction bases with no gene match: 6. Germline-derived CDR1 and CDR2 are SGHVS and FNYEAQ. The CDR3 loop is CASSLGTGSDETQYF. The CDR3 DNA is TGTGCCAGCAGCTTAGGGACAGGGTCGGACGAGACCCAGTACTTC. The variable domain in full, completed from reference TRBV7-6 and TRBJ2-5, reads GAGVSQSPRYKVTKRGQDVALRCDPISGHVSLYWYRQALGQGPEFLTYFNYEAQQDKSGLPNDRFSAERPEGSISTLTIQRTEQRDSAMYRCASSLGTGSDETQYFGPGTRLLVL.

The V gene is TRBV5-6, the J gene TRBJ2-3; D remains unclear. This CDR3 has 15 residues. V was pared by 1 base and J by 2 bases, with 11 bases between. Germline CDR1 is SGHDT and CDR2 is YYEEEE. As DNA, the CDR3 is TGTGCCAGCAGCTTGCCTGTAGATCTCACAGATACGCAGTATTTT. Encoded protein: CASSLPVDLTDTQYF.

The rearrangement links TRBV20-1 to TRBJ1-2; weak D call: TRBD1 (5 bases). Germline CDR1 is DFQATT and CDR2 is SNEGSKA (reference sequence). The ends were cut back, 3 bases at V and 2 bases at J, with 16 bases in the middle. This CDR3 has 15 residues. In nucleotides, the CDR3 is TGCAGTGCTAGTCCTATGACAGTTTCAAACTATGGCTACACCTTC. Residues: CSASPMTVSNYGYTF.

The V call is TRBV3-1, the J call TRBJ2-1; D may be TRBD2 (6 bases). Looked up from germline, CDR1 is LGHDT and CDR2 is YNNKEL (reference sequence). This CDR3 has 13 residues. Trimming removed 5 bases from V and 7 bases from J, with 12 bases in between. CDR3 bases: TGTGCCAGCAGCGCGGGACTTCGTAATGAGCAGTTCTTC. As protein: CASSAGLRNEQFF.

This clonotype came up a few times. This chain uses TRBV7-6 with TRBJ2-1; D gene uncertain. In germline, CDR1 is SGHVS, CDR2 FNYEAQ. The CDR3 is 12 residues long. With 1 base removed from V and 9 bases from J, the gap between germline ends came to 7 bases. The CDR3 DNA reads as TGTGCCAGCAGCTTAGTTCCTAGTGAGCAGTTCTTC. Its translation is CASSLVPSEQFF.

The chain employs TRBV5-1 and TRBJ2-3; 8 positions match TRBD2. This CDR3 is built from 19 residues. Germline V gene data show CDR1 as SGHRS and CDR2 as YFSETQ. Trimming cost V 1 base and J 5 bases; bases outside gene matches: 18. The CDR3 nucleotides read TGCGCCAGCAGCTTGATACCTTTCTCCAGCGGGGGCGCCGTAGATACGCAGTATTTT. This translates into CASSLIPFSSGGAVDTQYF.

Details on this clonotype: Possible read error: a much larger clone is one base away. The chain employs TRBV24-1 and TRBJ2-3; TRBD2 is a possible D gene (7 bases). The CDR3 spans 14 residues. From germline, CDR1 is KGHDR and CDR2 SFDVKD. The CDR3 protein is CAASDGGPGDTQYF. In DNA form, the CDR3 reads TGTGCCGCCAGTGACGGGGGGCCGGGAGATACGCAGTATTTT.

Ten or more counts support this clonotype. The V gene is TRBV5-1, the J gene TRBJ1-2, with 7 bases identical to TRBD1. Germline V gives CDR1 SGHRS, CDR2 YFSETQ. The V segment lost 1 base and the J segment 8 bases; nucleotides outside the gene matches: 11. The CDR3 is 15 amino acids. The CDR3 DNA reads TGCGCCAGCAGCTTGACCCAGGCGACAGGGAAGGGCTACACCTTC. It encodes CASSLTQATGKGYTF.

CDR3 in DNA: TGTGCCAGCAGCCAAGAGTTGAATCGACGGGGCTACACCTTC. It is translated as CASSQELNRRGYTF. The chain joins TRBV3-1 to TRBJ1-2; D uncertain. V was clipped by 0 bases and J by 8 bases, with 13 bases between them. Germline CDR1 and CDR2: LGHDT and YNNKEL (reference sequence). This CDR3 has 14 amino acids.

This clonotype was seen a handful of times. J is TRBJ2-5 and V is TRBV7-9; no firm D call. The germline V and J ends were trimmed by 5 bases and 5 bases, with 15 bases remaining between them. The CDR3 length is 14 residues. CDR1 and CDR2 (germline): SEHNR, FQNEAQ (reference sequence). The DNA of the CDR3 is TGTGCCAGCAGCCCAGTTTCGTCCGAGGAGACCCAGTACTTC. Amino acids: CASSPVSSEETQYF.

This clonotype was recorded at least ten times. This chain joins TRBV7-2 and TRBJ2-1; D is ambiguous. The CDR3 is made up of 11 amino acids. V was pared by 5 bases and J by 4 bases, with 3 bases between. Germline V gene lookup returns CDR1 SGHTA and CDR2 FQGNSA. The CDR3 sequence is CASSPYNEQFF. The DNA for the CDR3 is TGTGCCAGCAGCCCATACAATGAGCAGTTCTTC.

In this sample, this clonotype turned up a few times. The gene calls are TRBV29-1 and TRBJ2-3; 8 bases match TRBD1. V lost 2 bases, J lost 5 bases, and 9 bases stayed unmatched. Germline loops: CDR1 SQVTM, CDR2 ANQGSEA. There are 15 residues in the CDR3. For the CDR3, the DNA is TGCAGCGTTGAATCCCAATTAGACAGGGGAGATACGCAGTATTTT. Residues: CSVESQLDRGDTQYF.

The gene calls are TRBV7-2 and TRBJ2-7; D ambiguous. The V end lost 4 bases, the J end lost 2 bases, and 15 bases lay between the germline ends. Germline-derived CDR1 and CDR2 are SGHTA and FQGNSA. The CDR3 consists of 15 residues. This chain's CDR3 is CASSSYGPGAYEQYF. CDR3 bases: TGTGCCAGCAGCTCATATGGACCCGGCGCCTACGAGCAGTACTTC. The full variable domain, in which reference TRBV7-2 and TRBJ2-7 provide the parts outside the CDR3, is GAGVSQSPSNKVTEKGKDVELRCDPISGHTALYWYRQSLGQGLEFLIYFQGNSAPDKSGLPSDRFSAERTGGSVSTLTIQRTQQEDSAVYLCASSSYGPGAYEQYFGPGTRLTVT.